This T cell receptor (beta chain) was captured by sequencing in a study of blood T cells in healthy people across ages. The CDR3 is 14 amino acids. Looked up from germline, CDR1 is DFQATT and CDR2 is SNEGSKA (reference sequence). A note on this clonotype: The junction does not match germline at one end; this may be a read error.

The second PCR ran about 6 to 12 cycles with a sample-barcoded 5' primer and J-beta primers. Every molecule of cDNA carried a tag from a template-switch adaptor with 12 random nucleotides. MiXCR was run by TCRdb on the 5' RACE reads, yielding one entry per CDR3 protein. This sample has nearly 800,000 distinct CDR3 sequences, with 20% to 25% found just once. The sample also formed part of further work on T cells of mothers and their children.

The sequence was collected from a boy between 5 and 17 years old in good health. Sequencing used blood. The V gene is TRBV20-1, the J gene TRBJ2-7; 8 bases fit TRBD1. The chain's CDR3 is CSASDREHSYEQHF. The CDR3, as DNA: TGCAGTGCATCGGACAGGGAACATTCCTACGAGCAGCACTTC.